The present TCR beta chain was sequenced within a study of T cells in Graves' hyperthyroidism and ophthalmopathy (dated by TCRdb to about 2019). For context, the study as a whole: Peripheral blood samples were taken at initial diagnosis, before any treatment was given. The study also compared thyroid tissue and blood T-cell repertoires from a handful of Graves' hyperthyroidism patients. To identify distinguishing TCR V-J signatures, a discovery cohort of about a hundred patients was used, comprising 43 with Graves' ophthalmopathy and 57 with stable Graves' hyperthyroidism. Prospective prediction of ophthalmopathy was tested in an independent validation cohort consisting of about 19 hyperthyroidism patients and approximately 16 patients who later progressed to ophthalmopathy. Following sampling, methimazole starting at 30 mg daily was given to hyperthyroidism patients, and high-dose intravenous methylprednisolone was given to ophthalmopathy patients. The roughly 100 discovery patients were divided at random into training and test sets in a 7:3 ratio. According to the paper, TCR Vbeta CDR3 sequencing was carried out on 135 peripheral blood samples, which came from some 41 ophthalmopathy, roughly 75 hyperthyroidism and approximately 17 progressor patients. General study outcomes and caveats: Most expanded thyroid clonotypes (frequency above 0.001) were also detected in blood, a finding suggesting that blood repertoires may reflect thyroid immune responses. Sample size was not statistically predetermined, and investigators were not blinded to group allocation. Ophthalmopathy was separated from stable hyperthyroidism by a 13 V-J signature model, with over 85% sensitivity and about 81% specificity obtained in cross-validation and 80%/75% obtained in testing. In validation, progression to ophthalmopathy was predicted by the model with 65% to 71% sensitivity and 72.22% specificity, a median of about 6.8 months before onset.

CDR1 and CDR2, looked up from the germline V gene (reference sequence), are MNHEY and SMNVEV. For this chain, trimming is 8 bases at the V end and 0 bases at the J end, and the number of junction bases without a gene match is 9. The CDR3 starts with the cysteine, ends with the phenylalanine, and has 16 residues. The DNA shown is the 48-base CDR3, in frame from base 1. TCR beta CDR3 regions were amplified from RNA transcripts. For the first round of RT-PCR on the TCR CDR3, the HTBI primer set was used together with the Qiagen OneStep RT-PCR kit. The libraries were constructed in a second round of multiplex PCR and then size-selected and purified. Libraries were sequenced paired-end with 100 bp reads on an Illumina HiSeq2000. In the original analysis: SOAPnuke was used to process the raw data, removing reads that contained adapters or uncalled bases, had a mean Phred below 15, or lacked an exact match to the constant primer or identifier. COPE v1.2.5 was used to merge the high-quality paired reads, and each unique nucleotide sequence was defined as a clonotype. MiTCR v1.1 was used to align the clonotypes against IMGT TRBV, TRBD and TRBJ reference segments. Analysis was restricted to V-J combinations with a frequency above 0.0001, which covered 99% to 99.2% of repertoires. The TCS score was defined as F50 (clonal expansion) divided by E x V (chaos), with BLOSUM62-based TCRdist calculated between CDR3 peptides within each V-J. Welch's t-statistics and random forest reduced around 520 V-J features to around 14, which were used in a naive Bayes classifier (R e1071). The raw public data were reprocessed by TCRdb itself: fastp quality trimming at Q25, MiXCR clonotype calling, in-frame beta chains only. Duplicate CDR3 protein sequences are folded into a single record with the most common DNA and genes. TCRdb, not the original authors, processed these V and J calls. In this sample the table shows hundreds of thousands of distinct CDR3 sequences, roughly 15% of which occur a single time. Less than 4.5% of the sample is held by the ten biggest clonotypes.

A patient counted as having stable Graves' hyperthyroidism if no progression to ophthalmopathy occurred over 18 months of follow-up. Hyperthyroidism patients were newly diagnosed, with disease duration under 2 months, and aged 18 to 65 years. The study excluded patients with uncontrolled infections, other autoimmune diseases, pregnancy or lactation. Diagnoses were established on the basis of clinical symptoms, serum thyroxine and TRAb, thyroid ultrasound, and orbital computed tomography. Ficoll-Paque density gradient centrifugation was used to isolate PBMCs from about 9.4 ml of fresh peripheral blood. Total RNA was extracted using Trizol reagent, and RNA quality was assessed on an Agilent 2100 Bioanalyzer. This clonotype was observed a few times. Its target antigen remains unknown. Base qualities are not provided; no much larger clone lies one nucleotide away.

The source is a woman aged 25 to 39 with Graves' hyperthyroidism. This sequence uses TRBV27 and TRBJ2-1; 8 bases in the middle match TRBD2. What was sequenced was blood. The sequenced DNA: TGTGCCAGCGGCGGGGGGTTTATGAGCTCCTACAATGAGCAGTTCTTC. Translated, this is CASGGGFMSSYNEQFF.